Given below is one TCR beta chain in context. Its antigen specificity is not known. No much larger clone is present one base from it, and per-base qualities are unavailable. This entry comes from a study of shared clonotypes between healthy human individuals (dated by TCRdb to the early 2020s). At the level of the whole study: Two women and three men aged 18 to 49 years were included in the cohort. For each donor, CD4 naive and CD4 memory were each run on three plates, CD8 naive on two plates, and CD8 memory on one plate. Blood TCR repertoires of several healthy adults were deeply sequenced to estimate repertoire size and the extent of clonotype sharing between individuals. To increase sequencing depth and limit assay-specific biases, TCR repertoire library preparation and sequencing were carried out by different laboratories using diverse techniques. Each donor's leukapheresis produced roughly between roughly 0.85 and 9 billion PBMCs. Here is what the overall study found, with its caveats: Only blood was sampled, and tissue TCR repertoires likely differ from those in blood. Because the study included only a small number of donors, the genetic and exposure-history diversity represented was limited. Pairwise subsampling led to the expectation that sequencing depth would affect the degree of clonotype sharing among donors. Naive subsets generally had larger estimated clonotype richness than memory subsets. Higher generation probabilities were observed for clonotypes shared by all four sorted-subset donors than for non-shared clonotypes. Incomplete sequencing was indicated by rarefaction of sorted-subset datasets, despite the large sequencing depth. When several donors were compared, the shared fraction of clonotypes was about 5.5% for naive CD4, 3.5% to 4% for naive CD8, roughly 2.5% for memory CD4, and less than 0.5% for memory CD8.

The germline V and J ends show losses of 5 bases and 6 bases respectively, and no gene match explains 9 bases of the junction. The CDR3 contains 15 residues, cysteine and phenylalanine counted. The entry retains the CDR3 DNA only, 45 bases that are in frame from base 1. The germline V gene (reference sequence) sets CDR1 to MNHNY and CDR2 to SVGAGI. Using the deep immunoSEQ assay, TCR CDR3 regions were amplified from genomic DNA by multiplex PCR. Extracted genomic DNA from each cell subset was spread evenly across all wells of several immunoSEQ 96-well plates, with each plate serving as a replicate. Each replicate PCR for sorted subsets received roughly 0.2 ug genomic DNA, equal to roughly 30,000 T cell genomes. Purified libraries were quantified with a Qubit 3.0 fluorometer, sized on a Bioanalyzer 2100, and re-quantified with the KAPA Library Quantification kit. A separate single-read 150-cycle Illumina NextSeq 550 flow cell was used to sequence each immunoSEQ 96-well plate. The original methods were these. Because the immunoSEQ output held only junctional sequences and lacked quality scores, the filtering could not match the filtering applied to full-length reads. To assign V/J genes and CDR3, sequences were annotated against IMGT germline references using PyIR, a Python wrapper for IgBLAST v1.9. Reads were removed for weak V/J assignments (E-value above 1e-6), missing CDR3, stop codons, out-of-frame junctions, or ambiguous translated residues. A V3J clonotype was defined by an identical inferred V gene, J gene, and CDR3 amino acid sequence. To compute the percentage overlap between repertoires, the number of shared unique clonotypes was divided by the size of the smaller repertoire. Three approaches were used to assess repertoire richness: RTK rarefaction, the Chao1 estimator, and Recon v2.1 estimates of unobserved clonotypes. OLGA was used to compute generation probabilities for all TCRbeta clonotypes that the gDNA method yielded from a few donors. Held by TCRdb, this immuneACCESS table contains in-frame sequences only and omits some clones. Under half of the omission traces to an unresolved V gene where checked; the cause of the rest is unknown. That table furnishes V, J and clone size, whereas the DNA furnished D and trimming. This sample gives about 600,000 clones in total; approximately 97% of them show up just once. Approximately 0.057% of the sample is held by the ten biggest clonotypes.

The donors were healthy, HIV-negative adults with no recently reported acute infections or vaccinations. All donors were Caucasian adults living in Nashville, Tennessee, USA. CD4+ T cells were enriched through magnetic negative selection, after which naive cells were positively selected on CD45RA and the remaining negative fraction served as the memory subset. Blood was obtained by leukapheresis, after which PBMCs were separated by Ficoll-Histopaque density gradient centrifugation and cryopreserved in liquid nitrogen vapor phase. Analytical flow cytometry was used to check the purity and quantity of each magnetically sorted T cell population. Genomic DNA was isolated from every sorted fraction and measured by UV absorbance on a Nanodrop 2000c.

The source material was naive CD4+ T cells sorted from blood. This specimen's cell subset or site label, interpreted: CD45RA+ positively selected. The V and J segments used are TRBV6-6 and TRBJ1-4; TRBD1 lines up with 7 middle nucleotides. This clonotype was sampled from a woman aged 30 to 39 in good health. The DNA sequence is given as TGTGCCAGCAGTCAAGGGGGCCGGGGAGATGAAAAACTGTTTTTT. Translation gives CASSQGGRGDEKLFF.